A selection of T cell receptor beta chains follows, all from one sample in a study of blood T cell repertoires in COVID-19. The repertoire was sequenced with immunoSEQ multiplex PCR; TCRdb's copy has only in-frame clones and lacks some. The table lists about 250,000 clones, around 88% of them singletons, with approximately 5% in the top ten. Sequenced sample: peripheral blood. These receptors were taken from a woman aged 80 or over with COVID-19, enrolled during active disease. CDR3s include the opening cysteine and the closing phenylalanine or tryptophan. Fields, in order: clone size, D gene, J gene, V gene, CDR3 protein, CDR3 DNA. The D gene is left open where the match is weak. Some rows have no size entry. The others give once, few or many, or a class for an expanded clone.

-	-	TRBJ2-1	TRBV5-6	CASRQYNEQFF	TGTGCCAGCCGCCAGTACAATGAGCAGTTCTTC
-	TRBD1	TRBJ1-5	TRBV19	CASSDGTVSNQPQHF	TGTGCCAGTAGTGATGGGACAGTTAGCAATCAGCCCCAGCATTTT
-	TRBD2	TRBJ2-3	TRBV7-9	CASSRSGGASTDTQYF	TGTGCCAGCAGCCGCAGCGGGGGGGCAAGCACAGATACGCAGTATTTT
few	TRBD1	TRBJ1-5	TRBV7-9	CASSLGPGQQEPQHF	TGTGCCAGCAGCTTGGGGCCGGGACAGCAGGAGCCCCAGCATTTT
-	-	TRBJ2-7	TRBV11-2	CASSWGVGEYYEQYF	TGTGCCAGCAGCTGGGGGGTTGGAGAGTACTACGAGCAGTACTTC
once	TRBD2	TRBJ2-7	TRBV3-1/TRBV3-2	CASSPPLGTSGGIRASEQYF	TGTGCCAGCAGCCCCCCCCTAGGGACTAGCGGGGGCATAAGGGCAAGCGAGCAGTACTTC
-	TRBD2	TRBJ2-3	TRBV28	CASSFSIAGGFTDTQYF	TGTGCCAGCAGTTTTTCGATAGCGGGGGGCTTCACAGATACGCAGTATTTT
-	-	TRBJ1-1	TRBV6-6	CASSYSQQGTEAFF	TGTGCCAGCAGTTACTCGCAACAGGGCACTGAAGCTTTCTTT
-	TRBD2	TRBJ2-1	TRBV5-1	CASHGTSSYNEQFF	TGCGCCAGCCATGGGACTAGCTCCTACAATGAGCAGTTCTTC
-	-	TRBJ1-6	TRBV7-2	CASSLFGDNSPLHF	TGTGCCAGCAGCTTATTCGGAGATAATTCACCCCTCCACTTT
-	TRBD1	TRBJ2-2	TRBV2	CASSPQGGNTGELFF	TGTGCCAGCAGTCCACAGGGGGGGAACACCGGGGAGCTGTTTTTT
-	-	TRBJ1-1	TRBV5-6	CASSSGHQNTEAFF	TGTGCCAGCAGCTCCGGACACCAGAACACTGAAGCTTTCTTT
-	-	TRBJ1-5	TRBV18	CASSPPVAGPQHF	TGTGCCAGCTCACCACCGGTGGCTGGGCCCCAGCATTTT
-	TRBD2	TRBJ2-5	TRBV20-1	CSAGGTGTQYF	TGCAGTGCCGGGGGGACGGGGACCCAGTACTTC
-	TRBD1	TRBJ1-6	TRBV13	CASSWTGSSYNSPLHF	TGTGCCAGCAGCTGGACAGGGAGCTCCTATAATTCACCCCTCCACTTT
once	TRBD1	TRBJ2-7	TRBV27	CASSGATGSYEQYF	TGTGCCAGCAGTGGGGCGACAGGGAGCTACGAGCAGTACTTC
-	TRBD1	TRBJ1-1	TRBV18	CASLQDRGSMNTEAFF	TGTGCCAGCTTGCAGGACAGGGGATCCATGAACACTGAAGCTTTCTTT
-	TRBD1	TRBJ1-4	TRBV19	CASVKGGIGEKLFF	TGTGCCAGTGTCAAAGGGGGCATTGGGGAAAAACTGTTTTTT
-	TRBD1	TRBJ1-4	TRBV19	CASSETGTDPEKLFF	TGTGCCAGTAGTGAAACCGGGACAGACCCCGAAAAACTGTTTTTT
-	TRBD1	TRBJ1-6	TRBV7-8	CASSLMRDSNSPLHF	TGTGCCAGCAGCTTAATGCGGGACAGCAATTCACCCCTCCACTTT
once	-	TRBJ1-2	TRBV29-1	CSVEKADNYGYTF	TGCAGCGTTGAGAAGGCGGATAACTATGGCTACACCTTC
-	TRBD1	TRBJ2-6	TRBV3-1/TRBV3-2	CASSETGLEANVLTF	TGTGCCAGCAGCGAGACAGGGTTGGAGGCCAACGTCCTGACTTTC
-	TRBD1	TRBJ1-2	TRBV7-9	CASSLGTAGYTF	TGTGCCAGCAGCTTGGGGACAGCGGGCTACACCTTC
-	TRBD1	TRBJ1-6	TRBV19	CASSTGQGASPLHF	TGTGCCAGTAGTACGGGACAGGGTGCTTCACCCCTCCACTTT
-	TRBD2	TRBJ2-2	TRBV7-3	CASSSGLTAGELFF	TGTGCCAGCAGCTCGGGACTAACTGCCGGGGAGCTGTTTTTT
few	TRBD1	TRBJ2-2	TRBV5-1	CASSFTGGAGLSTGELFF	TGCGCCAGCAGCTTTACAGGGGGCGCTGGGTTGAGCACCGGGGAGCTGTTTTTT
once	-	TRBJ2-5	TRBV2	CASVWSPTRETQYF	TGTGCCAGCGTATGGAGCCCCACACGAGAGACCCAGTACTTC
-	TRBD1	TRBJ1-1	TRBV5-1	CASSWQGAGAEAFF	TGCGCCAGCAGCTGGCAGGGGGCCGGGGCTGAAGCTTTCTTT
few	-	TRBJ1-2	TRBV12-3/TRBV12-4	CASSGVNYGYTF	TGTGCCAGCAGCGGGGTTAACTATGGCTACACCTTC
-	TRBD1	TRBJ1-1	TRBV6-5	CASSYGTALNTEAFF	TGTGCCAGCAGTTACGGGACAGCTTTGAACACTGAAGCTTTCTTT
once	TRBD2	TRBJ2-7	TRBV9	CASSPGGAGGHEQYF	TGTGCCAGCAGCCCCGGCGGGGCGGGGGGGCACGAGCAGTACTTC
-	TRBD1	TRBJ1-6	TRBV4-1	CASSQVPGQTNSPLHF	TGCGCCAGCAGCCAAGTTCCGGGACAGACCAATTCACCCCTCCACTTT
-	-	TRBJ2-3	TRBV2	CASSLQRGTDTQYF	TGTGCCAGCAGTCTCCAGCGGGGCACAGATACGCAGTATTTT
-	TRBD1	TRBJ1-1	TRBV27	CASSPERTGTALTEAFF	TGTGCCAGCAGTCCCGAACGGACAGGGACCGCCCTCACTGAAGCTTTCTTT
-	TRBD1	TRBJ1-1	TRBV3-1/TRBV3-2	CASSQDLRQGRTEAFF	TGTGCCAGCAGCCAAGATCTAAGACAGGGCCGCACTGAAGCTTTCTTT
-	-	TRBJ1-6	TRBV5-1	CASSGGGGVGNSPLHF	TGCGCCAGCAGCGGAGGCGGGGGTGTAGGTAATTCACCCCTCCACTTT
-	TRBD1	TRBJ1-2	TRBV18	CASLSGTGGDLSYGYTF	TGTGCCAGCTTATCCGGGACAGGGGGCGATCTCTCCTATGGCTACACCTTC
-	TRBD2	TRBJ2-3	TRBV10-3	CAMMSGGFTDTQYF	TGTGCCATGATGAGCGGGGGCTTCACAGATACGCAGTATTTT
-	-	TRBJ1-2	TRBV5-6	CASSLRGLNYGYTF	TGTGCCAGCAGCTTGCGGGGACTTAACTATGGCTACACCTTC
-	-	TRBJ1-1	TRBV19	CASSIQGRTEAFF	TGTGCCAGTAGTATCCAGGGAAGGACTGAAGCTTTCTTT
-	-	TRBJ2-3	TRBV19	CASSRGRGVDTQYF	TGTGCCAGTAGTCGTGGCAGGGGGGTAGATACGCAGTATTTT
-	-	TRBJ2-1	TRBV18	CASSAVENEQFF	TGTGCCAGCTCAGCCGTCGAGAATGAGCAGTTCTTC
-	-	TRBJ1-2	TRBV24-1	CATSDTTGVLGGRYGYTF	TGTGCCACCAGTGATACGACGGGGGTCCTAGGAGGAAGGTATGGCTACACCTTC
-	-	TRBJ1-6	TRBV6-4	CASQLQATNNSPLHF	TGTGCCAGCCAACTACAGGCGACCAATAATTCACCCCTCCACTTT
few	-	TRBJ1-1	TRBV20-1	CSASNSRSMNTEAFF	TGCAGTGCTAGTAACAGCCGATCCATGAACACTGAAGCTTTCTTT
-	TRBD1	TRBJ2-3	TRBV24-1	CATSDLEGATDTQYF	TGTGCCACCAGTGATTTGGAGGGGGCCACAGATACGCAGTATTTT
-	-	TRBJ1-3	TRBV5-4	CASSNGAGNTIYF	TGTGCCAGCAGCAACGGTGCTGGAAACACCATATATTTT
-	-	TRBJ1-6	TRBV7-2	CASSYSGTGYNSPLHF	TGTGCCAGCAGCTACAGCGGGACTGGCTATAATTCACCCCTCCACTTT
-	-	TRBJ2-2	TRBV5-6	CASDQGAGTGELFF	TGTGCCAGCGATCAGGGCGCCGGCACCGGGGAGCTGTTTTTT
-	-	TRBJ2-6	TRBV11-2	CASSLSDSGANVLTF	TGTGCCAGCAGCCTTAGCGACTCTGGGGCCAACGTCCTGACTTTC
-	TRBD2	TRBJ2-7	TRBV29-1	CSVDAGGKDEQYF	TGCAGCGTGGACGCGGGGGGGAAGGACGAGCAGTACTTC
-	-	TRBJ2-7	TRBV6-1	CASSEAGVGAIYEQYF	TGTGCCAGCAGTGAGGCCGGGGTGGGGGCGATCTACGAGCAGTACTTC
once	-	TRBJ2-6	TRBV5-1	CASSLTTSGANVLTF	TGCGCCAGCAGCTTAACTACCTCTGGGGCCAACGTCCTGACTTTC
once	TRBD2	TRBJ2-5	TRBV7-2	CASSLGGTSSETQYF	TGTGCCAGCAGCTTAGGAGGGACTAGCTCAGAGACCCAGTACTTC